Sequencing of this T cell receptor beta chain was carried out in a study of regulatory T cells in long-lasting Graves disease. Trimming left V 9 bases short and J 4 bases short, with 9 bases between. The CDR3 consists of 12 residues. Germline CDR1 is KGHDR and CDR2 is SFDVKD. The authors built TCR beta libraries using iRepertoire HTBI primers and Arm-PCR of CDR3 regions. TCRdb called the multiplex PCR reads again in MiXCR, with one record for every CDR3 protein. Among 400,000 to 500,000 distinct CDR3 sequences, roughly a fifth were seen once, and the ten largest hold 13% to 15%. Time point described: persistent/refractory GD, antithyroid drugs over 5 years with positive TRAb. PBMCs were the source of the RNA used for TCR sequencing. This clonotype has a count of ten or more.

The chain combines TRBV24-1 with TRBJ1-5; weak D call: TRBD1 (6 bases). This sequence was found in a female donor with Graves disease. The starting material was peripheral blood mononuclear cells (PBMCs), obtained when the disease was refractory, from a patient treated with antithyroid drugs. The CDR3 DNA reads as TGTGCCACCGCCACAGGGAATCAGCCCCAGCATTTT. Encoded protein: CATATGNQPQHF.